The 5 T cell receptor beta chains below all came from one sample that was sequenced in a study of blood T cell repertoires in COVID-19. Profiled with immunoSEQ multiplex PCR; TCRdb holds only in-frame clones, not every one. The sample lists 250,000 to 350,000 clones, 70% to 90% seen once, with approximately 6.5% in the top ten. Sample: peripheral blood. These TCRs come from a woman aged 45 to 65 with COVID-19, enrolled during active disease.

The chain is built from TRBV6-6 and TRBJ2-7; perhaps TRBD1 as D (5 bases). Germline V gene lookup returns CDR1 MNHNY and CDR2 SVGAGI (reference sequence). CDR3 length: 16 residues. V was cut by 6 bases and J by 2 bases, with 20 bases left in between. CDR3 coding DNA: TGTGCCAGCAGCCCCGAACATCGGCAGACAGCCTACGAGCAGTACTTC. It is translated as CASSPEHRQTAYEQYF.

V is TRBV27 and J is TRBJ1-6; TRBD1 agrees at 7 bases. Germline V lookup: CDR1 MNHEY, CDR2 SMNVEV (reference sequence). Trimming cost V 3 bases and J 10 bases; bases outside gene matches: 9. CDR3 length: 15 amino acids. CDR3 sequence reads: CASSFSDRARSPLHF. The CDR3 nucleotides read TGTGCCAGCAGTTTTTCTGACAGGGCAAGATCACCCCTCCACTTT.

The chain joins TRBV11-3 to TRBJ2-7, with D tentatively TRBD2 (7 bases). CDR1 is SGHNT, CDR2 YENEEA, per germline. The CDR3 contains 13 residues. The V end was cut by 10 bases, the J end by 5 bases, with 18 bases between. The CDR3 loop is CATSEGGPNEQYF. The CDR3 DNA follows: TGTGCCACCTCAGAGGGGGGGCCGAACGAGCAGTACTTC.

J is TRBJ2-7 and V is TRBV6-2 or TRBV6-3, with D possibly TRBD2 on 6 matching bases. The CDR3 is 17 amino acids. V was pared by 0 bases and J by 2 bases, with 17 bases between. Germline values: CDR1 MNHEY, CDR2 SVGEGT. CDR3 nucleotides: TGTGCCAGCAGTTACTCGATCGCGGGACTGATAACCTACGAGCAGTACTTC. Translation: CASSYSIAGLITYEQYF.

This rearrangement joins TRBV6-5 to TRBJ2-7, with TRBD1 as a possible D gene (5 bases). The CDR3 spans 14 residues. V was pared by 2 bases and J by 1 base, with 9 bases between. Germline assignment: CDR1 MNHEY and CDR2 SVGAGI. Written as DNA, the CDR3 is TGTGCCAGCAGTTACGGGCAGGGATCCTACGAGCAGTACTTC. Translated, it gives CASSYGQGSYEQYF.